This TCR beta chain comes out of a study of PD-1 blockade in classical Hodgkin lymphoma (dated by TCRdb to 2018 to 2020). The study in broad terms: Nivolumab dosing was 3 mg/kg intravenously every 2 weeks, continuing until either disease progression or unacceptable toxicity. The study used TCR beta sequencing and CyTOF to define a peripheral blood immune signature of response to PD-1 blockade in classical Hodgkin lymphoma. The research as a whole found: Trial patients with a complete response had baseline diversity similar to that of newly diagnosed patients, while partial responders and progressors had significantly lower diversity. Baseline TCR diversity was reported to be lower in newly diagnosed patients than in healthy donors and to be lower still in relapsed/refractory patients. A significant rise by C4D1 was seen in CD4+ but not CD8+ TCR diversity (p=0.0027 vs p=0.16), with the rise being most apparent in complete responders (p=0.02). The study was restricted to a single clinical trial cohort, and the causes of repertoire differences, possibly disease activity or prior therapy, were left undefined. Lower diversity was seen in patients whose nivolumab began less than 1 year after ASCT, and these patients were left out of later analyses so that immune reconstitution would not confound the results.

Based on the germline V gene (reference sequence), the CDR1 and CDR2 sequences are SEHNR and FQNEAQ. Its CDR3 holds 15 amino acids, cysteine through phenylalanine. CDR3 DNA is the only sequence kept; it has 45 bases, read in frame from the first base. V loses 1 base of germline sequence and J loses 5 bases, and the interval between the two ends is 14 bases. Genomic DNA was extracted with the Qiagen DNeasy kit from unsorted PBMCs and from negatively selected CD4+ and CD8+ fractions. Using primers that anneal to V and J segments, immunoSEQ multiplex PCR amplified the TCR beta CDR3 regions. Amplification bias was minimized using a synthetic immune receptor repertoire, and residual bias was removed computationally after sequencing. The original methods were these. Repertoire diversity was quantified as the Shannon entropy index using custom Python scripts. The unsorted, CD4+ and CD8+ repertoires were each analyzed separately, with the exception of combined analyses, where CD4+ and CD8+ sequences were merged in silico. Clonal expansion was defined as at least a 2-fold frequency increase after treatment relative to C1D1, with a pseudocount of 0.5 for undetected baseline clones. Singleton clones were defined as clones with 0 or 1 copy at C1D1, and non-singleton clones were defined as clones with 2 or more copies. By matching protein sequences in sorted samples from the same patient, clones expanded in unsorted samples were annotated as CD4+, CD8+ or unknown. Wilcoxon tests on paired samples were used to test diversity changes from C1D1 to C4D1. TCRdb's version of the immuneACCESS table is confined to in-frame rearrangements and falls short of the full clone set. An unresolved V gene accounts for under half of the shortfall where checked; the remainder is of unknown origin. The D gene and trimming were derived from the DNA, and the V and J assignments and clone size from that table. A total of about 19,000 clones appear in this sample, 70% to 90% of them only once. The top ten clones comprise about 20% of the sample.

The sample's time point label is to be understood as: cycle 4 day 1 (C4D1), after six to seven weeks of nivolumab. Relapse after autologous stem cell transplantation had occurred in all trial patients, and cohorts A, B and C were distinguished by prior brentuximab vedotin exposure. The trial cohort was composed of approximately 60 patients with relapsed/refractory classical Hodgkin lymphoma, for whom complete response, partial response or progressive disease was recorded as best overall response. Single-agent nivolumab was administered to trial patients in the multi-cohort phase II CheckMate 205 trial. An independent review committee assessed best overall response by applying the 2007 International Working Group response criteria. Trial PBMCs were collected just before the start of nivolumab (C1D1) and during therapy at cycle 2 day 1 and cycle 4 day 1. Peripheral blood was collected in 8 mL Vacutainer Cell Preparation Tubes, from which PBMCs were isolated by centrifugation and then cryopreserved.

In regard to this clone: The clone's antigen remains unknown. It has no much larger one-base neighbor in the sample; base qualities were not kept.

The sequence derives from a human donor with classical Hodgkin lymphoma. The input for sequencing was peripheral blood mononuclear cells (PBMCs), taken before the fourth cycle of nivolumab. The sequence is built from TRBV7-9 and TRBJ2-5; the best D guess is TRBD1, with 6 bases matching. Here is the DNA: TGTGCCAGCAGCTTAGGACAGGTCAGCCGGGAGACCCAGTACTTC. Its protein product is CASSLGQVSRETQYF.